The 16 T cell receptor beta chains below were found in one sample sequenced in a study of technical replicates of blood from several donors. Some clones are missing from TCRdb's copy, which holds only in-frame ones; the method was immunoSEQ multiplex PCR. There are 55,000 to 80,000 clones in the sample; around 97% occur only once, and approximately 0.21% lies in the top ten. The sample consisted of T cells isolated from PBMCs. The receptor source for this set is a human donor in good health.

V is TRBV7-9 and J is TRBJ2-2; 7 bases line up with TRBD2. CDR1 and CDR2 (germline): SEHNR, FQNEAQ (reference sequence). Trimming removed 7 bases from V and 6 bases from J; junction bases left unmatched: 8. This CDR3 has 14 amino acids. CDR3 coding DNA: TGTGCCAGCACCTCGTTGACTAGCCCCGGGGAGCTGTTTTTT. This codes for CASTSLTSPGELFF. Supplemented by reference TRBV7-9 and TRBJ2-2, the full variable domain reads DTGVSQNPRHKITKRGQNVTFRCDPISEHNRLYWYRQTLGQGPEFLTYFQNEAQLEKSRLLSDRFSAERPKGSFSTLEIQRTEQGDSAMYLCASTSLTSPGELFFGEGSRLTVL.

This clone was detected only once. V gene TRBV14 combines with J gene TRBJ1-2, with D perhaps matching TRBD1 (5 bases). This CDR3 has 14 amino acids. V lost 0 bases to trimming and J lost 7 bases, with 12 bases between them. CDR1 and CDR2 (germline): SGHDN, FVKESK. As DNA, the CDR3 is TGTGCCAGCAGCCAAGACAGGGCGGATCGTGGCTACACCTTC. Its protein product is CASSQDRADRGYTF.

J is TRBJ2-5 and V is TRBV7-2; D gene uncertain. V lost 1 base and J 5 bases, leaving 11 bases between the germline ends. From germline, CDR1 is SGHTA and CDR2 FQGNSA. The CDR3 is made up of 14 amino acids. The CDR3 is CASSLGFQAETQYF. The CDR3 coding sequence is TGTGCCAGCAGCTTAGGTTTTCAGGCGGAGACCCAGTACTTC.

The chain is built from TRBV7-9 and TRBJ1-6, with a tentative D call TRBD1 (5 bases). Trimming stripped 1 base from V and 10 bases from J, with 8 bases between. The CDR3 extends over 13 amino acids. Looked up from germline, CDR1 is SEHNR and CDR2 is FQNEAQ (reference sequence). CDR3 DNA sequence: TGTGCCAGCAGCTTAGAGGGGCGGTCACCCCTCCACTTT. It specifies CASSLEGRSPLHF.

V and J are TRBV5-1 and TRBJ2-5; D might be TRBD1 (5 bases). Deletions cut 5 bases from V and 4 bases from J, with 18 bases between. This CDR3 is built from 15 residues. Germline V gene data show CDR1 as SGHRS and CDR2 as YFSETQ. The CDR3 is CASRFGTGRGETQYF. Here the CDR3 DNA reads TGCGCCAGCAGATTTGGCACAGGCCGAGGAGAGACCCAGTACTTC.

The genes are TRBV27 and TRBJ2-3; D is unclear. Germline CDR1 reads MNHEY; CDR2 reads SMNVEV (reference sequence). The CDR3 covers 13 residues. The V end was cut by 4 bases, the J end by 3 bases, with 8 bases between. The CDR3 is CASSSTITDTQYF. CDR3 sequence (DNA): TGTGCCAGCAGTTCTACTATAACAGATACGCAGTATTTT.

The genes are TRBV9 and TRBJ2-7; the match to TRBD1 covers 7 bases. The CDR3 is 14 residues long. With V trimmed by 6 bases and J by 5 bases, 11 bases remained unmatched. Germline CDR1 reads SGDLS; CDR2 reads YYNGEE. The CDR3 DNA reads as TGTGCCAGCAACAAGTTGGGGCAGGGGGACGAGCAGTACTTC. It codes for CASNKLGQGDEQYF. Full variable domain (remainder filled in from reference TRBV9 and TRBJ2-7): DSGVTQTPKHLITATGQRVTLRCSPRSGDLSVYWYQQSLDQGLQFLIQYYNGEERAKGNILERFSAQQFPDLHSELNLSSLELGDSALYFCASNKLGQGDEQYFGPGTRLTVT.

For the CDR3, the DNA is TGTGCCAGCACTAGGAATAATGGCTACACCTTC. Translating it yields CASTRNNGYTF. The chain uses TRBV7-9 and TRBJ1-2; D is unresolved. The CDR3 covers 11 residues. V was clipped by 7 bases and J by 6 bases, with 9 bases between them. CDR1 is SEHNR, CDR2 FQNEAQ, per germline (reference sequence).

The gene calls are TRBV6-5 and TRBJ2-5, with 8 nucleotides matching TRBD2. The V gene's germline CDR1 is MNHEY and CDR2 SVGAGI. Losses at the gene ends were 5 bases for V and 5 bases for J; bases not matched to a gene: 10. This CDR3 contains 15 residues. As DNA, the CDR3 is TGTGCCAGCAGTCAGACTGGGACTAGATTTGAGACCCAGTACTTC. Its protein product is CASSQTGTRFETQYF.

The chain joins TRBV2 to TRBJ2-5; TRBD1 might be the D (6 bases). The V end lost 3 bases, the J end lost 3 bases, and 11 bases lay between the germline ends. Per the germline V gene, CDR1 is SNHLY and CDR2 is FYNNEI. The length of the CDR3 is 14 residues. The CDR3 DNA is TGTGCCAGCAGTGAGAGGCAGGGGAAAGAGACCCAGTACTTC. Its protein is CASSERQGKETQYF.

The gene calls are TRBV15 and TRBJ2-7; the match to TRBD1 covers 8 bases. The V gene's germline CDR1 is LNHNV and CDR2 YYDKDF (reference sequence). The length of the CDR3 is 14 residues. V lost 5 bases and J lost 6; bases outside the gene matches: 9. The CDR3 DNA reads as TGTGCCACCAGCCGGGGTGGACAGGGACTCGAGCAGTACTTC. Its protein product is CATSRGGQGLEQYF.

CDR3 sequence reads: CASSPLGARTANTGELFF. The CDR3 nucleotides are TGTGCCAGCAGCCCGCTGGGAGCTAGGACCGCGAACACCGGGGAGCTGTTTTTT. The rearrangement joins TRBV4-2 to TRBJ2-2; D perhaps matches TRBD2 (5 bases). The germline CDR1 and CDR2 sequences are LGHNA and YNFKEQ. This CDR3 has 18 amino acids. The V end lost 4 bases, the J end lost 0 bases, and 18 bases lay between the germline ends.

CDR3: CASVTSGNTIYF. DNA for the CDR3: TGTGCCAGTGTTACTTCTGGAAACACCATATATTTT. V usage is TRBV19 and J usage is TRBJ1-3; D is ambiguous. The germline V gene has CDR1 LNHDA and CDR2 SQIVND (reference sequence). V was shortened by 8 bases and J by 1 base, with 6 bases between the two germline ends. The CDR3 loop spans 12 amino acids.

This chain connects TRBV4-2 to TRBJ2-7; the D gene is possibly TRBD2 (6 bases). Germline V gene sequence: CDR1 LGHNA, CDR2 YNFKEQ. With 10 bases removed from V and 0 bases from J, the gap between germline ends came to 22 bases. The CDR3 is 16 residues long. CDR3 DNA: TGTGCCACCTTCGGGGGAAGGGCCAGGAGCTCCTACGAGCAGTACTTC. This sequence encodes CATFGGRARSSYEQYF.

The V gene is TRBV6-5, the J gene TRBJ1-3; perhaps TRBD1 as D (6 bases). Trimming removed 6 bases from V and 1 base from J, with 10 bases in between. Germline assignment: CDR1 MNHEY and CDR2 SVGAGI. This CDR3 region has 14 residues. CDR3 DNA sequence: TGTGCCAGCAGGGTCAGGGGTTCTGGAAACACCATATATTTT. Its translation is CASRVRGSGNTIYF.

The gene calls are TRBV5-1 and TRBJ2-2; no firm D call. CDR1 is SGHRS and CDR2 is YFSETQ in the germline V gene. The CDR3 loop spans 13 amino acids. V gave up 4 bases and J gave up 6 bases, with 10 bases separating them. The CDR3, as DNA: TGCGCCAGCAGCCCCCCGGGTCCCGGGGAGCTGTTTTTT. It translates to CASSPPGPGELFF.